Each of the 7 T cell receptor beta chains below was sequenced from the same sample in a study of T-cell memory formation after mild COVID-19. TCRdb re-called the 5' RACE reads with MiXCR, one entry per CDR3 protein. Of a few hundred thousand distinct CDR3 sequences listed, around a tenth were seen once; the top ten hold roughly a fifth. The sequencing sample was made of PBMCs or a T cell subset sorted from them (not recorded which). All receptors come from a man aged 18 to 30 who had mild COVID-19 (a few samples of this study predate the infection). Cell type and time point are not known.

Note on this clonotype: The germline gene is not matched at one end of the junction; a read error may be the cause. V usage is TRBV28 and J usage is TRBJ2-5; no clear D gene. The CDR3 runs 15 residues. Germline CDR1 MDHEN, CDR2 SYDVKM. The CDR3 sequence: CDSTSISTAEETQYF. DNA for the CDR3: TGTGACAGCACCTCTATCTCTACGGCGGAAGAGACCCAGTACTTC. Full variable domain (remainder filled in from reference TRBV28 and TRBJ2-5): DVKVTQSSRYLVKRTGEKVFLECVQDMDHENMFWYRQDPGLGLRLIYFSYDVKMKEKGDIPEGYSVSREKKERFSLILESASTNQTSMYLCDSTSISTAEETQYFGPGTRLLVL.

The gene calls are TRBV6-4 and TRBJ2-3, with a tentative D call TRBD1 (6 bases). The CDR3 has 15 amino acids. Trimming took off 6 bases at V and 4 bases at J, with 17 bases between the two ends. The germline V gene has CDR1 MRHNA and CDR2 SNTAGT. The chain's CDR3 is CASSPRGGVADTQYF. CDR3 sequence (DNA): TGTGCCAGCAGCCCTCGAGGGGGAGTAGCAGATACGCAGTATTTT.

CDR3 protein: CASSPSTGVNQPQHF. Here the CDR3 DNA reads TGTGCCAGCAGCCCCTCAACAGGGGTCAATCAGCCCCAGCATTTT. The chain is built from TRBV6-2 or TRBV6-3 and TRBJ1-5; TRBD1 matches 7 bases. V was pared by 6 bases and J by 3 bases, with 8 bases of the junction left unmatched. The CDR3 has 15 amino acids. CDR1 and CDR2 (germline): MNHEY, SVGEGT.

The rearrangement links TRBV6-2 or TRBV6-3 to TRBJ2-2; D is possibly TRBD2 (6 bases). V was pared by 2 bases and J by 6 bases, with 19 bases between. The length of the CDR3 is 17 residues. Germline V gene lookup returns CDR1 MNHEY and CDR2 SVGEGT. The CDR3, as DNA: TGTGCCAGCAGTTACGATGAATGGCTAGCGATCCCCGGGGAGCTGTTTTTT. Encoded protein: CASSYDEWLAIPGELFF.

This clonotype was seen a few times. The chain joins TRBV12-3 or TRBV12-4 to TRBJ1-1; D might be TRBD1 (5 bases). This CDR3 has 14 amino acids. Trimming cost V 7 bases and J 4 bases, with 16 bases left between them. The CDR3 nucleotides are TGTGCCAGCAACAGGCGGGTGACGGGCACTGAAGCTTTCTTT. This codes for CASNRRVTGTEAFF.

The CDR3 reads CASSYSRISGTGPRWSEQYF. CDR3 DNA: TGTGCCAGCAGTTACAGCCGAATATCCGGGACAGGGCCCCGCTGGTCCGAGCAGTACTTC. This chain uses TRBV6-5 with TRBJ2-7; 9 positions agree with TRBD1. The CDR3 totals 20 residues. The germline V gene has CDR1 MNHEY and CDR2 SVGAGI. Losses at the gene ends were 2 bases for V and 6 bases for J; bases not matched to a gene: 23.

This clonotype was seen many times. The genes are TRBV5-1 and TRBJ2-5, with D possibly TRBD1 on 5 matching bases. V lost 0 bases and J 4 bases, leaving 13 bases between the germline ends. Germline V gives CDR1 SGHRS, CDR2 YFSETQ. There are 15 residues in the CDR3. The CDR3 sequence is CASSLGGSGGETQYF. DNA of the CDR3: TGCGCCAGCAGCTTGGGGGGCTCTGGTGGAGAGACCCAGTACTTC. Supplemented by reference TRBV5-1 and TRBJ2-5, the full variable domain reads KAGVTQTPRYLIKTRGQQVTLSCSPISGHRSVSWYQQTPGQGLQFLFEYFSETQRNKGNFPGRFSGRQFSNSRSEMNVSTLELGDSALYLCASSLGGSGGETQYFGPGTRLLVL.